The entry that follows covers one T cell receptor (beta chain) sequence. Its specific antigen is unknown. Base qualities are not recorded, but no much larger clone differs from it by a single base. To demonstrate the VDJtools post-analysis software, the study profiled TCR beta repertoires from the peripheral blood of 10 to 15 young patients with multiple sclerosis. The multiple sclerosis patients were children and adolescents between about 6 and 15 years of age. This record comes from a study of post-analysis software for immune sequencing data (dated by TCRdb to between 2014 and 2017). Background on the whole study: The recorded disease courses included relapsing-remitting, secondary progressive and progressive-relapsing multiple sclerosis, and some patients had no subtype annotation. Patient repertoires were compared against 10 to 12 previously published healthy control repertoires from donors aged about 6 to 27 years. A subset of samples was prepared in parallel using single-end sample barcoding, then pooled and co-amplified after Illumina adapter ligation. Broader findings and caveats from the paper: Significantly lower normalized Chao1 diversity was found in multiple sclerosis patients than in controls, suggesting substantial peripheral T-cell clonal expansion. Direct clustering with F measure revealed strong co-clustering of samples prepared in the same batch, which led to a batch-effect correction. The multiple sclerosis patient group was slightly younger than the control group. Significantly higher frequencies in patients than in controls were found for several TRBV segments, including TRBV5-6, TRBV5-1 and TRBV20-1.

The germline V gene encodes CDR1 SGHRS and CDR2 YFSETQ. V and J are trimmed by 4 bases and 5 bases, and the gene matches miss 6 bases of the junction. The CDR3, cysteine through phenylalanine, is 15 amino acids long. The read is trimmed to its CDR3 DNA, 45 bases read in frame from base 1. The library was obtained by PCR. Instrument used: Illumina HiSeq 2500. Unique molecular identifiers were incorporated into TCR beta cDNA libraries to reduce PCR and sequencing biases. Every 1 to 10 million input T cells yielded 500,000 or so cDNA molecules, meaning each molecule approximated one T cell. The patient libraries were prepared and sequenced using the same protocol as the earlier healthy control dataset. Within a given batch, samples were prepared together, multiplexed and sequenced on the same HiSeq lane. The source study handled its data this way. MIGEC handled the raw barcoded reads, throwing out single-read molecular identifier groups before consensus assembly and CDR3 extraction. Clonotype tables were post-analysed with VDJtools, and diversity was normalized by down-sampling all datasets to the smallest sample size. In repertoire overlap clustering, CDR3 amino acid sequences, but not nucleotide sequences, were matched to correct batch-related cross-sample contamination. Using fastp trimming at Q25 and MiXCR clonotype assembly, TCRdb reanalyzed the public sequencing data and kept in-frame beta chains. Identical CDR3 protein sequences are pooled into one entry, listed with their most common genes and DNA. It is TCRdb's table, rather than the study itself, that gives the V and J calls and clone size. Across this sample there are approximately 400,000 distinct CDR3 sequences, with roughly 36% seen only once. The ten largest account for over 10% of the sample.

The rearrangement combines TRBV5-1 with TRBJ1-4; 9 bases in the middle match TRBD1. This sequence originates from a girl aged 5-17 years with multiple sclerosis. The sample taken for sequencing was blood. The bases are TGCGCCAGCAGCATATCCGGGACAGGGAATGAAAAACTGTTTTTT. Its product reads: CASSISGTGNEKLFF.